Below are 11 T cell receptor beta chains sequenced from a single sample in a study of CD8+ T cells in alopecia areata. Treatment in this sample: oral pan-JAK inhibitor, 5-10 mg twice daily. Sequencing used cDNA as its template, made by extracting RNA and reverse transcribing it. Produced via immunoSEQ multiplex PCR; TCRdb's table is partial and in-frame only. The table records 110,000 or so clones, about 54% of them present only once. This specimen was CD8+ T cells sorted from blood, taken at week 4, from a patient treated with tofacitinib. Every receptor here comes from a human donor with alopecia areata.

This rearrangement joins TRBV7-9 to TRBJ1-1; D gene uncertain. CDR1 is SEHNR and CDR2 is FQNEAQ in the germline V gene (reference sequence). Trimming shortened V by 6 bases and J by 4 bases, and 6 bases separated the two germline ends. The CDR3 runs 11 residues. Here the CDR3 reads CASSMGTEAFF. In DNA form, the CDR3 reads TGTGCCAGCAGTATGGGCACTGAAGCTTTCTTT. Drawing the rest from reference TRBV7-9 and TRBJ1-1, the complete variable domain is DTGVSQNPRHKITKRGQNVTFRCDPISEHNRLYWYRQTLGQGPEFLTYFQNEAQLEKSRLLSDRFSAERPKGSFSTLEIQRTEQGDSAMYLCASSMGTEAFFGQGTRLTVV.

V is TRBV30 and J is TRBJ1-3; D is perhaps TRBD1 (5 bases). Trimming stripped 4 bases from V and 0 bases from J, with 13 bases between. Germline CDR1 is GTSNPN and CDR2 is SVGIG (reference sequence). This CDR3 is 15 amino acids long. Here the CDR3 reads CAWIQDGVSGNTIYF. The CDR3 coding sequence is TGTGCCTGGATACAGGACGGAGTCTCTGGAAACACCATATATTTT.

The J gene is TRBJ2-7, the V gene TRBV13; tentatively, D is TRBD2 (6 bases). Germline V gene data show CDR1 as PRHDT and CDR2 as FYEKMQ (reference sequence). The CDR3 is made up of 14 amino acids. The V and J ends lost 5 bases and 1 base respectively, with 12 bases between them. CDR3 in DNA: TGTGCCAGCAGCGCGGACTACCTATCCTACGAGCAGTACTTC. Protein product: CASSADYLSYEQYF.

The chain employs TRBV13 and TRBJ2-1; D is unresolved. Between the trimmed V and J ends, which lost 3 bases and 5 bases, there was a span of 8 bases. The germline V gene has CDR1 PRHDT and CDR2 FYEKMQ (reference sequence). The CDR3 sequence is 13 residues long. This CDR3 reads CASSLERDNEQFF. The CDR3 DNA reads TGTGCCAGCAGCTTGGAGAGAGACAATGAGCAGTTCTTC.

This clone was observed a handful of times. The rearrangement joins TRBV30 to TRBJ2-7; TRBD2 might be the D (5 bases). This CDR3 has 12 residues. The V end lost 2 bases, the J end lost 5 bases, and 10 bases lay between the germline ends. Germline lookup yields CDR1 GTSNPN and CDR2 SVGIG (reference sequence). This CDR3 is CAWSNGVHEQYF. The CDR3 DNA sequence: TGTGCCTGGAGTAACGGGGTCCACGAGCAGTACTTC.

This chain uses TRBV30 with TRBJ2-1, with TRBD2 matching over 14 bases. The germline gives CDR1 GTSNPN, CDR2 SVGIG (reference sequence). Trimming at V came to 0 bases and at J to 8 bases, leaving 6 bases not matched to a gene. The CDR3 has 16 residues. The CDR3 nucleotides read TGTGCCTGGAGTGTAGGACTAGCGGGGGGCCGGGATGAGCAGTTCTTC. This translates into CAWSVGLAGGRDEQFF.

The chain joins TRBV4-2 to TRBJ1-4; TRBD1 matches at 8 bases. The germline gives CDR1 LGHNA, CDR2 YNFKEQ. V shed 1 base, J shed 7 bases, and the junction held 11 bases outside the gene matches. This CDR3 has 17 residues. The CDR3 sequence: CASSQAGIGQGSEKLFF. In DNA form, the CDR3 reads TGTGCCAGCAGCCAAGCGGGCATAGGACAGGGAAGTGAAAAACTGTTTTTT.

This clone was picked up a small number of times. The chain recombines TRBV30 with TRBJ2-7; D call uncertain. CDR1 GTSNPN and CDR2 SVGIG come from the germline V gene (reference sequence). There are 13 residues in the CDR3. V was pared by 2 bases and J by 2 bases, with 10 bases between. The CDR3 DNA reads as TGTGCCTGGAGTCATAGGGAACCCTACGAGCAGTACTTC. Translated, it gives CAWSHREPYEQYF.

The chain combines TRBV27 with TRBJ2-1; 11 bases are a match to TRBD2. Trimming took 3 bases from V and 2 from J; bases not matched to a gene: 0. Germline V CDR1 and CDR2: MNHEY, SMNVEV (reference sequence). The CDR3 has 15 residues. CDR3 coding DNA: TGTGCCAGCAGTTTGGGACTAGCGGCCTACAATGAGCAGTTCTTC. Encoded protein: CASSLGLAAYNEQFF.

This clone came up a few times. The chain uses TRBV30 and TRBJ1-1; D not certain. CDR1 and CDR2 (germline): GTSNPN, SVGIG (reference sequence). Deletions cut 5 bases from V and 5 bases from J, with 12 bases between. This CDR3 contains 12 residues. The CDR3 bases are TGTGCCTGGGGAGTGCTACGGACTGAAGCTTTCTTT. Its translation: CAWGVLRTEAFF. Using reference TRBV30 and TRBJ1-1 for the parts outside the CDR3, the full variable domain is SQTIHQWPATLVQPVGSPLSLECTVEGTSNPNLYWYRQAAGRGLQLLFYSVGIGQISSEVPQNLSASRPQDRQFILSSKKLLLSDSGFYLCAWGVLRTEAFFGQGTRLTVV.

The V and J genes are TRBV4-1 and TRBJ1-5, with TRBD1 as a possible D gene (5 bases). The V gene lost 5 bases and the J gene lost 4 bases, with 15 bases spanning the gap. Per germline, CDR1 MGHRA and CDR2 YSYEKL. The CDR3 is 15 residues long. The CDR3 bases are TGCGCCAGCAGCAGCGTGGCAGGGAAGAATCAGCCCCAGCATTTT. Its translation: CASSSVAGKNQPQHF.